These 30 T cell receptor beta chains share one sample of origin, sequenced in a study of PD-1 blockade in classical Hodgkin lymphoma. Time point here: cycle 4 day 1 (C4D1), after five to seven weeks of nivolumab. Relapses following autologous stem cell transplantation were seen in all patients, with brentuximab vedotin exposure varying. Clones were read by immunoSEQ multiplex PCR, and TCRdb kept only the in-frame ones, dropping some. The data hold fewer than 25,000 clones, with 65% to 80% observed a single time. The starting material was peripheral blood mononuclear cells (PBMCs), obtained before the fourth cycle of nivolumab. The receptors derive from a human donor with classical Hodgkin lymphoma.

This clone has a handful of counts. V is TRBV5-4 and J is TRBJ1-1; 8 bases align to TRBD1. The CDR3 loop spans 17 amino acids. V lost 0 bases to trimming and J lost 0 bases; unmatched junction nucleotides: 7. Per the germline V gene, CDR1 is SGHNT and CDR2 is YYREEE (reference sequence). CDR3 amino acids: CASSLGQGAGMNTEAFF. The DNA of the CDR3 is TGTGCCAGCAGCTTGGGCCAGGGGGCTGGCATGAACACTGAAGCTTTCTTT.

The CDR3 reads CASSPAGEVKGEAFF. The CDR3 nucleotides are TGTGCCAGCAGTCCGGCTGGGGAGGTAAAAGGCGAAGCTTTCTTT. The chain employs TRBV6-1 and TRBJ1-1, with D unclear. V lost 5 bases, J lost 8 bases, and 21 bases lay in between. The CDR3 is 15 amino acids. Germline V CDR1 and CDR2: MNHNS, SASEGT.

The genes are TRBV30 and TRBJ1-5, with 7 bases aligning to TRBD1. CDR3 length: 15 residues. Trimming at V came to 3 bases and at J to 1 base, leaving 6 bases not matched to a gene. Germline CDR1 GTSNPN, CDR2 SVGIG (reference sequence). The CDR3 here is CAWSEGAVSNQPQHF. The CDR3 coding sequence is TGTGCCTGGAGCGAGGGGGCGGTGAGCAATCAGCCCCAGCATTTT.

V is TRBV6-4 and J is TRBJ2-3, with a possible D match to TRBD2 (5 bases). CDR1 is MRHNA and CDR2 is SNTAGT in the germline V gene. The CDR3 is 14 residues long. V was trimmed by 5 bases and J by 2 bases, leaving 11 bases between them. The chain's CDR3 is CASSLDYTTDTQYF. The CDR3 region has the DNA TGTGCCAGCAGTCTAGACTACACCACAGATACGCAGTATTTT.

The chain is built from TRBV7-9 and TRBJ2-5; 7 bases match TRBD2. V was pared by 5 bases and J by 0 bases, with 9 bases of the junction left unmatched. Per germline, CDR1 SEHNR and CDR2 FQNEAQ (reference sequence). The length of the CDR3 is 16 residues. The chain's CDR3 is CASSRRRGDYQETQYF. The CDR3 nucleotides read TGTGCCAGCAGCCGACGTCGGGGGGATTACCAAGAGACCCAGTACTTC.

The genes are TRBV14 and TRBJ1-2; D call uncertain. Germline CDR1 SGHDN, CDR2 FVKESK. The V end was cut by 0 bases, the J end by 6 bases, with 11 bases between. The CDR3 consists of 14 residues. The CDR3 protein is CASSQDLTKDGYTF. The CDR3 coding sequence is TGTGCCAGCAGCCAAGATTTGACGAAGGATGGCTACACCTTC.

The chain joins TRBV19 to TRBJ1-5; possible D gene TRBD1, 5 bases. This CDR3 spans 16 amino acids. Trimming removed 1 base from V and 6 bases from J, with 16 bases in between. Germline CDR1 reads LNHDA; CDR2 reads SQIVND (reference sequence). The chain's CDR3 is CASSIGAAGGGQPQHF. The CDR3 DNA sequence: TGTGCCAGTAGTATAGGTGCCGCAGGTGGGGGTCAGCCCCAGCATTTT.

This sequence joins TRBV4-1 and TRBJ2-4, with D perhaps matching TRBD2 (5 bases). Germline V CDR1 and CDR2: MGHRA, YSYEKL. V lost 4 bases and J lost 9, with 16 bases in between. The CDR3 sequence is 14 residues long. This CDR3 reads CASSRSEVDGIQYF. The CDR3 DNA is TGCGCCAGCAGCCGATCGGAGGTAGACGGCATTCAGTACTTC.

In DNA, the CDR3 is TGTGCCAGCAGTCCCAACAGGGTTAACTATGGCTACACCTTC. It yields the protein CASSPNRVNYGYTF. This rearrangement joins TRBV6-5 to TRBJ1-2, with a weak D call TRBD1 (6 bases). The CDR3 contains 14 residues. The V gene's germline CDR1 is MNHEY and CDR2 SVGAGI. The V gene lost 5 bases and the J gene lost 1 base, with 11 bases spanning the gap.

The chain carries TRBV4-2 and TRBJ2-1, with D possibly being TRBD2 (6 bases). The CDR3 is 16 amino acids. From germline, CDR1 is LGHNA and CDR2 YNFKEQ. V gave up 4 bases and J gave up 2 bases, with 15 bases separating them. CDR3 in amino acids: CASSLREAFPYNEQFF. The CDR3, as DNA: TGTGCCAGCAGCCTCAGGGAGGCCTTTCCCTACAATGAGCAGTTCTTC.

This clone has a handful of counts. The chain combines TRBV10-3 with TRBJ1-1; D gene ambiguous. The CDR3 is made up of 14 amino acids. Trimming left V 3 bases short and J 10 bases short, with 18 bases between. Germline V gene sequence: CDR1 ENHRY, CDR2 SYGVKD. CDR3 coding DNA: TGTGCCATCAGTGACACGAACCTGGAATTTGGAGCTTTCTTT. This sequence encodes CAISDTNLEFGAFF.

A few counts support this clone. The chain carries TRBV5-1 and TRBJ2-1; D gene uncertain. This CDR3 is 16 amino acids long. Germline CDR1 reads SGHRS; CDR2 reads YFSETQ. V was clipped by 0 bases and J by 5 bases, with 15 bases between them. The CDR3 DNA sequence: TGCGCCAGCAGCTTGGCTGGGTGGGGTGGGAACAATGAGCAGTTCTTC. It translates to CASSLAGWGGNNEQFF.

This clone was seen more than once but under ten times. An end of the junction does not agree with germline; a read error may underlie this. V usage is TRBV6-6 and J usage is TRBJ1-6, with no clear D. Germline-derived CDR1 and CDR2 are MNHNY and SVGAGI (reference sequence). This CDR3 has 15 amino acids. This CDR3 reads CASTGVASNNSPLHF. The CDR3 region has the DNA TGTGCCAGCACCGGGGTGGCCTCCAATAATTCACCCCTCCACTTT.

This clone was picked up a small number of times. The CDR3 DNA reads as TGCGCCAGCAGCCAAGTCTTGGGAGGGAGAGGCTACACCTTC. Translation: CASSQVLGGRGYTF. The V call is TRBV4-1, the J call TRBJ1-2; the D is unclear. CDR1 is MGHRA, CDR2 YSYEKL, per germline. The CDR3 extends over 14 amino acids. Trimming removed 1 base from V and 8 bases from J, with 14 bases in between.

The chain employs TRBV30 and TRBJ2-3; D could derive from TRBD1 or TRBD2 (6 bases each). The CDR3 length is 15 residues. CDR1 is GTSNPN, CDR2 SVGIG, per germline (reference sequence). Trimming stripped 0 bases from V and 5 bases from J, with 15 bases between. CDR3 residues: CAWSVLGGAGDTQYF. DNA for the CDR3: TGTGCCTGGAGTGTACTCGGGGGCGCGGGAGATACGCAGTATTTT.

About this clone: A read error may be the cause here, since a much bigger clone is one base away. The rearrangement links TRBV4-1 to TRBJ1-1; D uncertain. Trimming removed 0 bases at V and 2 bases at J, with 7 bases between. CDR3 length equals 14 residues. CDR1 MGHRA and CDR2 YSYEKL come from the germline V gene. DNA of the CDR3: TGCGCCAGCAGCCAAGAACATCTTAACACTGAAGCTTTCTTT. This encodes CASSQEHLNTEAFF.

The rearrangement uses TRBV7-2 and TRBJ1-2; possible D gene TRBD1, 5 bases. The CDR3 has 17 amino acids. The germline V gene encodes CDR1 SGHTA and CDR2 FQGNSA. V lost 1 base and J 4 bases, leaving 19 bases between the germline ends. CDR3 DNA: TGTGCCAGCAGCTTAGAAGTCCGGAGGGGAAGGCTCTATGGCTACACCTTC. As protein: CASSLEVRRGRLYGYTF. Full variable domain (missing parts from reference TRBV7-2 and TRBJ1-2): GAGVSQSPSNKVTEKGKDVELRCDPISGHTALYWYRQSLGQGLEFLIYFQGNSAPDKSGLPSDRFSAERTGGSVSTLTIQRTQQEDSAVYLCASSLEVRRGRLYGYTFGSGTRLTVV.

The chain couples TRBV10-3 to TRBJ2-7, with D possibly TRBD2 on 7 matching bases. Looked up from germline, CDR1 is ENHRY and CDR2 is SYGVKD. The V end lost 3 bases, the J end lost 6 bases, and 12 bases lay between the germline ends. The CDR3 sequence is 13 residues long. CDR3 nucleotide sequence: TGTGCCATCAGTGAAGTGGCGGGGGCCGAGCAGTACTTC. Translating it yields CAISEVAGAEQYF.

V is TRBV6-5 and J is TRBJ2-1; TRBD2 aligns across 8 bases. Germline CDR1 reads MNHEY; CDR2 reads SVGAGI. There are 14 residues in the CDR3. With V trimmed by 4 bases and J by 4 bases, 3 bases remained unmatched. The CDR3 region is CASSSERGYNEQFF. The CDR3 region has the DNA TGTGCCAGCAGTTCTGAGCGGGGGTACAATGAGCAGTTCTTC.

CDR3 residues: CAISERQNTGELFF. CDR3 nucleotide sequence: TGTGCCATCAGTGAGCGTCAGAACACCGGGGAGCTGTTTTTT. The gene calls are TRBV10-3 and TRBJ2-2; D remains unclear. CDR3 length: 14 residues. V lost 2 bases, J lost 1 base, and 5 bases lay in between. The germline gives CDR1 ENHRY, CDR2 SYGVKD.

In the case of this clone: Other DNA sequences within the sample encode an identical CDR3. This chain uses TRBV4-2 with TRBJ2-3, with 7 bases identical to TRBD2. V dropped 0 bases and J dropped 0; count of bases not matched to a gene: 12. The CDR3 contains 19 residues. Germline lookup yields CDR1 LGHNA and CDR2 YNFKEQ. In DNA form, the CDR3 reads TGTGCCAGCAGCCAAGATAAACGGGCAGCGGGGTTTAGCACAGATACGCAGTATTTT. Protein sequence: CASSQDKRAAGFSTDTQYF.

The chain is built from TRBV7-2 and TRBJ1-5; no firm D call. The germline gives CDR1 SGHTA, CDR2 FQGNSA. The CDR3 runs 15 residues. V was pared by 0 bases and J by 1 base, with 7 bases between. The CDR3: CASSLAARSNQPQHF. Written as DNA, the CDR3 is TGTGCCAGCAGCTTAGCAGCGCGGAGCAATCAGCCCCAGCATTTT.

The gene calls are TRBV11-3 and TRBJ1-6; 8 bases match TRBD1. The CDR3 is 14 amino acids. CDR1 SGHNT and CDR2 YENEEA come from the germline V gene. V was clipped by 11 bases and J by 10 bases; unmatched bases: 13. As DNA, the CDR3 is TGTGCCTACTCTTCTGGACAGGGAGGCTCACCCCTCCACTTT. Its translation: CAYSSGQGGSPLHF.

The rearrangement links TRBV19 to TRBJ2-3; either TRBD1 or TRBD2 may supply D (5 bases each). V dropped 3 bases and J dropped 7 bases, with 8 bases sitting between them. Germline-derived CDR1 and CDR2 are LNHDA and SQIVND (reference sequence). The CDR3 contains 12 residues. This CDR3 reads CASSIEGYTQYF. The CDR3 DNA is TGTGCCAGTAGTATTGAGGGGTATACGCAGTATTTT.

This rearrangement joins TRBV18 to TRBJ2-7; D is undetermined. Trimming left V 6 bases short and J 7 bases short, with 10 bases between. The CDR3 sequence is 11 residues long. Germline CDR1 KGHSH, CDR2 LQKENI. CDR3: CASSPAQEQYF. The CDR3 coding sequence is TGTGCCAGCTCCCCGGCTCAAGAGCAGTACTTC.

The chain recombines TRBV19 with TRBJ1-1; D gene ambiguous. CDR1 LNHDA and CDR2 SQIVND come from the germline V gene (reference sequence). This CDR3 is 14 amino acids long. V shed 0 bases and J shed 0 bases, with 5 bases lying between them. The CDR3 protein is CASSIDRMNTEAFF. Here the CDR3 DNA reads TGTGCCAGTAGTATAGACAGGATGAACACTGAAGCTTTCTTT. The complete variable domain, with remaining parts taken from reference TRBV19 and TRBJ1-1, reads DGGITQSPKYLFRKEGQNVTLSCEQNLNHDAMYWYRQDPGQGLRLIYYSQIVNDFQKGDIAEGYSVSREKKESFPLTVTSAQKNPTAFYLCASSIDRMNTEAFFGQGTRLTVV.

The chain recombines TRBV19 with TRBJ2-1; possibly TRBD2 for D (5 bases). The germline gives CDR1 LNHDA, CDR2 SQIVND (reference sequence). This CDR3 contains 15 residues. The V end lost 7 bases, the J end lost 7 bases, and 20 bases lay between the germline ends. As DNA, the CDR3 is TGTGCCAGTAACCCCCTAGCCAGGATATGGAATGAGCAGTTCTTC. This gives the protein CASNPLARIWNEQFF.

The rearrangement links TRBV28 to TRBJ2-2, with TRBD1 as a possible D gene (5 bases). Germline V CDR1 and CDR2: MDHEN, SYDVKM. CDR3 size: 15 residues. The V and J ends lost 9 bases and 6 bases respectively, with 20 bases between them. The CDR3 DNA follows: TGTGCCAGTAAACTTGGCAGGGCTCGGGCCGGGGAGCTGTTTTTT. Protein product: CASKLGRARAGELFF.

The chain carries TRBV5-6 and TRBJ1-1; maybe TRBD1 (6 bases). Germline loops: CDR1 SGHDT, CDR2 YYEEEE. The CDR3 runs 19 residues. V was cut by 3 bases and J by 1 base, with 25 bases left in between. This chain's CDR3 is CASSYRRGRRSGANTEAFF. CDR3 sequence (DNA): TGTGCCAGCAGCTACAGGAGGGGACGACGCTCGGGGGCGAACACTGAAGCTTTCTTT. Together with reference TRBV5-6 and TRBJ1-1, the CDR3 gives the full variable domain: DAGVTQSPTHLIKTRGQQVTLRCSPKSGHDTVSWYQQALGQGPQFIFQYYEEEERQRGNFPDRFSGHQFPNYSSELNVNALLLGDSALYLCASSYRRGRRSGANTEAFFGQGTRLTVV.

The V gene is TRBV9, the J gene TRBJ1-2; D is possibly TRBD1 (5 bases). V was clipped by 2 bases and J by 7 bases, with 15 bases between them. The germline CDR1 and CDR2 sequences are SGDLS and YYNGEE. The CDR3 has 14 amino acids. This chain's CDR3 is CASSVDSRIAGYTF. CDR3 sequence (DNA): TGTGCCAGCAGCGTCGACAGTAGAATAGCTGGCTACACCTTC.